The T cell receptor beta chain under discussion was sequenced for a study of human thymus T cells. Having corrective surgery for congenital heart defects, healthy Finnish infants were the ones who donated. In germline, CDR1 is GTSNPN, CDR2 SVGIG (reference sequence). The CDR3 sequence is 12 residues long. Trimming left V 5 bases short and J 5 bases short, with 10 bases between. The count of this clone is one. Its specificity is unknown. Repertoires were generated with immunoSEQ multiplex PCR, while TCRdb's copy carries only in-frame clones and drops some. The data hold about 43,000 clones, with 85% to 95% observed a single time. Findings and limits, study-wide: Apparent skewing of V and J gene usage characterized both thymic and blood repertoires.

The receptor comes from a girl in the first two years of life with a congenital heart defect but otherwise immunologically healthy. The rearrangement links TRBV30 to TRBJ2-1; possibly TRBD2 for D (6 bases). The sequenced sample consisted of blood. CDR3 bases: TGTGCCTGGGGAGCGGGCCACAATGAGCAGTTCTTC. It yields the protein CAWGAGHNEQFF.